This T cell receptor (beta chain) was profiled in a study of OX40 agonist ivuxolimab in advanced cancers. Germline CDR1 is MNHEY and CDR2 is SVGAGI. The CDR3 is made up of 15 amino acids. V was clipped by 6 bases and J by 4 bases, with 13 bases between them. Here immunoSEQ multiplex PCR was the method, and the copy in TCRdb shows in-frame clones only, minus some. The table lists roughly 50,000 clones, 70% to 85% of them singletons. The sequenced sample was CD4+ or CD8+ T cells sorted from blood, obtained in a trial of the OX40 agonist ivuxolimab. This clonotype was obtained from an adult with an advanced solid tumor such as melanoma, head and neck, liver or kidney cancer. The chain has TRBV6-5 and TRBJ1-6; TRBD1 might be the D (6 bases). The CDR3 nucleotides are TGTGCCAGCAGGGGGGGGGCGGTGTATAATTCACCCCTCCACTTT. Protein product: CASRGGAVYNSPLHF.